One sample yielded the 22 T cell receptor beta chains listed below, sequenced in a study of T cells in Graves' hyperthyroidism and ophthalmopathy. From RNA transcripts, TCR beta CDR3 regions were amplified. HTBI primers drove first-round RT-PCR of the TCR CDR3. TCRdb redid the calling of the multiplex PCR reads with MiXCR, one entry per CDR3 protein. This table holds 300,000 to 500,000 distinct CDR3 sequences, around 15% found once. The specimen was blood. These receptors were taken from a man aged 50 or older with Graves' ophthalmopathy.

This clonotype was counted ten times or more. The CDR3 DNA reads as TGTGCCAGCAGCGTAGATGAGAACACTGAAGCTTTCTTT. Its translation is CASSVDENTEAFF. The genes are TRBV9 and TRBJ1-1; no definite D call. There are 13 residues in the CDR3. V was clipped by 0 bases and J by 1 base, with 4 bases between them. Germline V gives CDR1 SGDLS, CDR2 YYNGEE.

In this sample, this clonotype turned up many times. This sequence joins TRBV10-3 and TRBJ2-2; D remains unclear. The CDR3 is 13 amino acids. V was cut by 11 bases and J by 4 bases, with 14 bases left in between. Germline CDR1 is ENHRY and CDR2 is SYGVKD. The CDR3 coding sequence is TGTGCCTTCAACGATGTTGGCACCGGGGAGCTGTTTTTT. Translation gives CAFNDVGTGELFF.

The rearrangement links TRBV19 to TRBJ1-2, with 11 nucleotides matching TRBD1. The CDR3 sequence is 16 residues long. Germline-derived CDR1 and CDR2 are LNHDA and SQIVND (reference sequence). With 10 bases clipped from V and 6 bases from J, the junction kept 16 bases outside the gene matches. CDR3 protein: CATGSGTGGASHGYTF. CDR3 nucleotide sequence: TGTGCCACGGGATCCGGGACAGGGGGTGCTTCTCATGGCTACACCTTC. Looking up the rest from reference TRBV19 and TRBJ1-2 gives the full variable domain: DGGITQSPKYLFRKEGQNVTLSCEQNLNHDAMYWYRQDPGQGLRLIYYSQIVNDFQKGDIAEGYSVSREKKESFPLTVTSAQKNPTAFYLCATGSGTGGASHGYTFGSGTRLTVV.

This clonotype was seen a handful of times. This chain connects TRBV19 to TRBJ1-1; D possibly corresponds to TRBD1 (6 bases). The V gene lost 7 bases and the J gene lost 10 bases, with 19 bases spanning the gap. Germline V gene sequence: CDR1 LNHDA, CDR2 SQIVND (reference sequence). The CDR3 extends over 13 amino acids. The CDR3 nucleotides read TGTGCCAGTATCGTCCCGGGGGCGGCAGGAGCTTTCTTT. Residues: CASIVPGAAGAFF. Based on the CDR3 plus reference TRBV19 and TRBJ1-1, the full variable domain is DGGITQSPKYLFRKEGQNVTLSCEQNLNHDAMYWYRQDPGQGLRLIYYSQIVNDFQKGDIAEGYSVSREKKESFPLTVTSAQKNPTAFYLCASIVPGAAGAFFGQGTRLTVV.

This clonotype was recorded at least ten times. The V gene is TRBV7-8, the J gene TRBJ2-5; D gene uncertain. This CDR3 contains 16 residues. The ends were cut back, 2 bases at V and 1 base at J, with 14 bases in the middle. CDR1 is SGHVS, CDR2 FQNEAQ, per germline. The CDR3 is CASSLSGLLGQETQYF. DNA for the CDR3: TGTGCCAGCAGCTTAAGTGGGTTGTTAGGCCAAGAGACCCAGTACTTC.

The chain employs TRBV29-1 and TRBJ2-1; 12 bases match TRBD2. Germline trimming cut 7 bases from V and 15 bases from J; bases unmatched to any gene: 13. The CDR3 is 13 amino acids. Germline V CDR1 and CDR2: SQVTM, ANQGSEA. The CDR3 here is CSAIRGLAGFLFF. CDR3 nucleotides: TGCAGCGCAATTCGAGGACTAGCGGGATTTCTGTTCTTC.

This clonotype was recorded at least ten times. The chain combines TRBV18 with TRBJ2-7; 9 positions agree with TRBD2. The CDR3 loop spans 17 amino acids. V was clipped by 2 bases and J by 4 bases; unmatched bases: 12. Germline CDR1 KGHSH, CDR2 LQKENI. The CDR3 is CASSPGFGAGGNYEQYF. CDR3 in DNA: TGTGCCAGCTCACCAGGGTTTGGAGCGGGAGGTAATTACGAGCAGTACTTC. The full variable domain, rest sourced from reference TRBV18 and TRBJ2-7, is NAGVMQNPRHLVRRRGQEARLRCSPMKGHSHVYWYRQLPEEGLKFMVYLQKENIIDESGMPKERFSAEFPKEGPSILRIQQVVRGDSAAYFCASSPGFGAGGNYEQYFGPGTRLTVT.

V usage is TRBV15 and J usage is TRBJ2-4; 8 bases are shared with TRBD1. Trimming removed 4 bases from V and 0 bases from J; junction bases left unmatched: 14. Germline loops: CDR1 LNHNV, CDR2 YYDKDF (reference sequence). The CDR3 is 19 amino acids. This CDR3 reads CATSTEIRDRRLAKNIQYF. For the CDR3, the DNA is TGTGCCACCAGCACAGAGATCCGGGACAGGAGACTAGCCAAAAACATTCAGTACTTC.

This clonotype was seen a handful of times. The chain carries TRBV19 and TRBJ1-1; D not certain. Germline values: CDR1 LNHDA, CDR2 SQIVND (reference sequence). The V gene lost 1 base and the J gene lost 1 base, with 10 bases spanning the gap. The CDR3 covers 15 residues. The CDR3 region is CASSIVGGKNTEAFF. The CDR3 DNA reads as TGTGCCAGTAGTATAGTAGGCGGAAAGAACACTGAAGCTTTCTTT.

This clonotype was seen at least ten times. The V gene is TRBV15, the J gene TRBJ2-1; 7 nucleotides agree with TRBD2. In germline, CDR1 is LNHNV, CDR2 YYDKDF (reference sequence). Germline trimming cut 0 bases from V and 0 bases from J; bases unmatched to any gene: 11. The CDR3 runs to 19 residues. The CDR3 reads CATSRDFFFGGSSYNEQFF. The CDR3 nucleotides are TGTGCCACCAGCAGAGATTTCTTCTTTGGCGGGAGCTCCTACAATGAGCAGTTCTTC.

This chain connects TRBV14 to TRBJ2-1; D is undetermined. CDR1 and CDR2 (germline): SGHDN, FVKESK. The CDR3 sequence is 13 residues long. V was clipped by 0 bases and J by 6 bases, with 6 bases between them. For the CDR3, the DNA is TGTGCCAGCAGCCAAGAGCCGGGCAATGAGCAGTTCTTC. Amino acids: CASSQEPGNEQFF.

The chain couples TRBV20-1 to TRBJ2-3, with 11 bases matching TRBD1. CDR1 and CDR2 from the germline V gene are DFQATT and SNEGSKA (reference sequence). This CDR3 has 13 amino acids. V was pared by 4 bases and J by 8 bases, with 5 bases of the junction left unmatched. CDR3 nucleotide sequence: TGCAGTGCTACCGGGACAGGGGGGGCTACGCAGTATTTT. This encodes CSATGTGGATQYF.

This clonotype was seen repeatedly, ten times or more. The chain has TRBV3-1 and TRBJ2-2; 8 positions agree with TRBD2. The CDR3 covers 14 residues. J gave up 10 bases and V 6 bases, and 10 bases lay outside the gene matches. CDR1 and CDR2 from the germline V gene are LGHDT and YNNKEL (reference sequence). The CDR3 DNA sequence: TGTGCCAGCAGAAGTAGCGGGACCCGCGAGGAGCTGTTTTTT. It specifies CASRSSGTREELFF.

In its sample, this clonotype was seen a few times. V gene TRBV3-1 combines with J gene TRBJ1-6, with 8 bases that match TRBD1. The V gene end was trimmed by 5 bases and the J gene end by 10 bases; junction bases not matched to a gene: 1. Germline assignment: CDR1 LGHDT and CDR2 YNNKEL (reference sequence). The CDR3 sequence is 12 residues long. CDR3 sequence: CASSGQGSPLHF. The CDR3 coding sequence is TGTGCCAGCAGCGGACAGGGCTCACCCCTCCACTTT.

This clonotype showed up many times. The V call is TRBV7-8, the J call TRBJ2-3; 13 nucleotides align to TRBD2. J gave up 0 bases and V 5 bases, and 14 bases lay outside the gene matches. Germline-derived CDR1 and CDR2 are SGHVS and FQNEAQ. The CDR3 is 20 residues long. The CDR3 region has the DNA TGTGCCAGCAGCCCCCGGATGGGACTAGCGGGAACGAAGAGCACAGATACGCAGTATTTT. This gives the protein CASSPRMGLAGTKSTDTQYF.

This clonotype came up many times. The V gene is TRBV28, the J gene TRBJ2-7; perhaps TRBD1 as D (6 bases). Trimming removed 1 base at V and 7 bases at J, with 17 bases between. The CDR3 extends over 15 amino acids. Germline assignment: CDR1 MDHEN and CDR2 SYDVKM. The CDR3: CASSLSRPAQGEQYF. The CDR3 DNA follows: TGTGCCAGCAGTTTATCCCGCCCCGCACAGGGAGAGCAGTACTTC. Looking up the rest from reference TRBV28 and TRBJ2-7 gives the full variable domain: DVKVTQSSRYLVKRTGEKVFLECVQDMDHENMFWYRQDPGLGLRLIYFSYDVKMKEKGDIPEGYSVSREKKERFSLILESASTNQTSMYLCASSLSRPAQGEQYFGPGTRLTVT.

This clonotype was seen at least ten times. V and J are TRBV19 and TRBJ2-7; TRBD2 might be the D (6 bases). This CDR3 has 12 amino acids. The germline V gene has CDR1 LNHDA and CDR2 SQIVND (reference sequence). V shed 6 bases and J shed 4 bases, with 10 bases lying between them. CDR3 loop: CASSDRGYEQYF. The CDR3 DNA follows: TGTGCCAGTAGCGATCGGGGGTACGAGCAGTACTTC.

The table lists this clonotype with a few counts. The chain couples TRBV28 to TRBJ1-5; 9 bases map to TRBD1. This CDR3 spans 15 amino acids. From germline, CDR1 is MDHEN and CDR2 SYDVKM. V was pared by 3 bases and J by 5 bases, with 5 bases of the junction left unmatched. CDR3 bases: TGTGCCAGCAGTTTCCTGACAGGGGGGTATCAGCCCCAGCATTTT. Protein sequence: CASSFLTGGYQPQHF.

In this sample, this clonotype turned up many times. V is TRBV6-2 or TRBV6-3 and J is TRBJ2-7; 7 bases map to TRBD1. Looked up from germline, CDR1 is MNHEY and CDR2 is SVGEGT. This CDR3 spans 13 amino acids. J was trimmed by 3 bases and V by 5 bases; bases with no gene match: 4. The CDR3 region has the DNA TGTGCCAGCAGTGACAGGGTGGTCTACGAGCAGTACTTC. Protein sequence: CASSDRVVYEQYF.

This clonotype was found once. The chain carries TRBV5-1 and TRBJ2-5, with TRBD2 matching 10 bases. The CDR3 spans 15 residues. Germline values: CDR1 SGHRS, CDR2 YFSETQ. V gave up 5 bases and J gave up 4 bases; unmatched junction bases: 8. The CDR3 here is CASRRSGLAVETQYF. In DNA form, the CDR3 reads TGCGCCAGCAGGCGTTCTGGACTAGCGGTAGAGACCCAGTACTTC. Full variable domain (outside the CDR3, taken from reference TRBV5-1 and TRBJ2-5): KAGVTQTPRYLIKTRGQQVTLSCSPISGHRSVSWYQQTPGQGLQFLFEYFSETQRNKGNFPGRFSGRQFSNSRSEMNVSTLELGDSALYLCASRRSGLAVETQYFGPGTRLLVL.

At least ten counts were recorded for this clonotype. The chain combines TRBV20-1 with TRBJ2-7, with 10 nucleotides matching TRBD2. Looked up from germline, CDR1 is DFQATT and CDR2 is SNEGSKA (reference sequence). The CDR3 loop spans 14 amino acids. V gave up 1 base and J gave up 6 bases; unmatched junction bases: 6. The CDR3 DNA sequence: TGCAGTGCTAGAGCCCCCGGGACTAGCGCCGAGCAGTACTTC. It is translated as CSARAPGTSAEQYF.

This clonotype was counted a few times. Here the CDR3 reads CATSKNYQETQYF. DNA for the CDR3: TGTGCCACCAGTAAAAACTACCAAGAGACCCAGTACTTC. The chain couples TRBV15 to TRBJ2-5, with D unresolved. V dropped 6 bases and J dropped 0 bases, with 8 bases sitting between them. There are 13 residues in the CDR3. Looked up from germline, CDR1 is LNHNV and CDR2 is YYDKDF (reference sequence).